The subject of this entry is one TCR beta chain. V was shortened by 8 bases and J by 7 bases, with 12 bases between the two germline ends. This CDR3 has 12 amino acids. Germline values: CDR1 SGHTA, CDR2 FQGNSA. This entry is derived from a study of control samples from healthy donors and cancer patients. Using immunoSEQ multiplex PCR, the repertoire was profiled, and TCRdb retains in-frame clones only, with some absent. The table shows under 200,000 clones, with 75% to 95% occurring only once. Sequenced sample: blood. V and J are TRBV7-2 and TRBJ2-1; D is ambiguous. The source is a woman aged 30 to 39 in good health. The CDR3 loop is CASARVFNEQFF. In nucleotides, the CDR3 is TGTGCCAGCGCCAGAGTTTTTAATGAGCAGTTCTTC.